These 9 T cell receptor beta chains originate from one sample sequenced in a study of T cell responses to AZD1222 COVID-19 vaccine. Sequencing used immunoSEQ multiplex PCR; TCRdb keeps in-frame clones, though not all of them. The table lists 150,000 to 200,000 clones, 94% of them singletons, with approximately 0.64% in the top ten. The specimen comprised peripheral blood, sampled on day 0 of AZD1222 vaccination. Receptors originate from an adult in good health.

This chain uses TRBV3-1 (or the pseudogene TRBV3-2) with TRBJ2-5; TRBD2 matches 11 bases. Germline V gene data show CDR1 as LGHDT and CDR2 as YNNKEL (reference sequence). The V segment lost 1 base and the J segment 4 bases; nucleotides outside the gene matches: 5. CDR3 length equals 16 residues. CDR3 sequence reads: CASSQGTLAGGETQYF. CDR3 coding DNA: TGTGCCAGCAGCCAAGGAACTCTAGCGGGAGGAGAGACCCAGTACTTC.

The V and J genes are TRBV27 and TRBJ2-1, with D possibly TRBD1 on 5 matching bases. Germline loops: CDR1 MNHEY, CDR2 SMNVEV (reference sequence). Trimming shortened V by 3 bases and J by 12 bases, and 15 bases separated the two germline ends. The CDR3 runs 13 residues. CDR3 bases: TGTGCCAGCAGTTTCAGGGCCAGTCCTGGGCAGTTCTTC. Protein product: CASSFRASPGQFF.

The chain employs TRBV2 and TRBJ2-7, with D maybe TRBD1 (6 bases). The CDR3 has 14 amino acids. The V and J ends lost 2 bases and 1 base respectively, with 9 bases between them. Per the germline V gene, CDR1 is SNHLY and CDR2 is FYNNEI. The chain's CDR3 is CASSERGQSYEQYF. CDR3 coding DNA: TGTGCCAGCAGTGAACGCGGACAGTCCTACGAGCAGTACTTC.

The rearrangement uses TRBV7-8 and TRBJ2-6; D unclear. CDR1 and CDR2 from the germline V gene are SGHVS and FQNEAQ. V was trimmed by 5 bases and J by 0 bases, leaving 8 bases between them. The CDR3 consists of 15 residues. The CDR3 sequence: CASSLIPSGANVLTF. Here the CDR3 DNA reads TGTGCCAGCAGCCTCATCCCCTCTGGGGCCAACGTCCTGACTTTC.

CDR3 in DNA: TGTGCCAGCAGCGGCAGGGGACCGACGCGTGGCTACACCTTC. Protein product: CASSGRGPTRGYTF. The genes are TRBV9 and TRBJ1-2; D possibly corresponds to TRBD1 (6 bases). The CDR3 length is 14 residues. V was shortened by 3 bases and J by 7 bases, with 16 bases between the two germline ends. The germline CDR1 and CDR2 sequences are SGDLS and YYNGEE. The full variable domain, rest sourced from reference TRBV9 and TRBJ1-2, is DSGVTQTPKHLITATGQRVTLRCSPRSGDLSVYWYQQSLDQGLQFLIQYYNGEERAKGNILERFSAQQFPDLHSELNLSSLELGDSALYFCASSGRGPTRGYTFGSGTRLTVV.

The V call is TRBV5-6, the J call TRBJ1-2, with 7 bases fitting TRBD1. V gave up 7 bases and J gave up 5 bases; unmatched junction bases: 8. Germline lookup yields CDR1 SGHDT and CDR2 YYEEEE. This CDR3 contains 13 residues. DNA of the CDR3: TGTGCCAGCGACACAGGGGCGCAATATGGCTACACCTTC. This encodes CASDTGAQYGYTF.

The gene calls are TRBV6-2 or TRBV6-3 and TRBJ1-2; possibly TRBD1 for D (5 bases). Germline V gene data show CDR1 as MNHEY and CDR2 as SVGEGT. The CDR3 is 17 amino acids. Trimming stripped 5 bases from V and 0 bases from J, with 19 bases between. CDR3 sequence: CASSLPVVGGSNYGYTF. The CDR3 DNA follows: TGTGCCAGCAGTCTCCCGGTAGTCGGGGGTTCTAACTATGGCTACACCTTC.

The chain links TRBV5-4 to TRBJ1-2; 9 positions match TRBD1. The CDR3 is made up of 15 amino acids. CDR1 is SGHNT and CDR2 is YYREEE in the germline V gene (reference sequence). Trimming at V came to 3 bases and at J to 4 bases, leaving 7 bases not matched to a gene. CDR3 DNA: TGTGCCAGCAGCTCCGCAATGACAGGGGGCTATGGCTACACCTTC. Its protein product is CASSSAMTGGYGYTF.

The CDR3 DNA is TGTGCCAGCAGCGTAAGTTCCGGGAACGATGAGCAGTTCTTC. Its translation: CASSVSSGNDEQFF. V usage is TRBV9 and J usage is TRBJ2-1; TRBD2 is a possible D gene (5 bases). CDR3 size: 14 residues. V was shortened by 1 base and J by 8 bases, with 13 bases between the two germline ends. Germline V lookup: CDR1 SGDLS, CDR2 YYNGEE.